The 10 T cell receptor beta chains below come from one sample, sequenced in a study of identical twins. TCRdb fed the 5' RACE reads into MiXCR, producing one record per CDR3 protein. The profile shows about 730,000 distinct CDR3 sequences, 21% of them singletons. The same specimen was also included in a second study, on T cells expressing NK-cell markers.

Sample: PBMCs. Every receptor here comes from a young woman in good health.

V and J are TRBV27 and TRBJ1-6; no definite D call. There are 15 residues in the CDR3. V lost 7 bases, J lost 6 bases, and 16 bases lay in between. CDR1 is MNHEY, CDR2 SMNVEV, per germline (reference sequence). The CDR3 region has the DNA TGTGCCAGCATGGGCGGGCAGTTTTCTAATTCACCCCTCCACTTT. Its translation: CASMGGQFSNSPLHF.

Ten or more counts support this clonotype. Here the CDR3 reads CASSRTSGIQETQYF. The CDR3 coding sequence is TGCGCCAGCAGCCGGACTAGCGGGATCCAAGAGACCCAGTACTTC. The rearrangement joins TRBV5-1 to TRBJ2-5; TRBD2 agrees at 12 bases. This CDR3 is built from 15 residues. V gave up 4 bases and J gave up 1 base; unmatched junction bases: 2. CDR1 and CDR2 (germline): SGHRS, YFSETQ.

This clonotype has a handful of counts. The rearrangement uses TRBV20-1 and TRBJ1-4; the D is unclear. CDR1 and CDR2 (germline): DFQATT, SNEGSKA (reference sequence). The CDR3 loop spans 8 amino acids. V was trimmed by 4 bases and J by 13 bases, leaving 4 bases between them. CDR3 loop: CSAMGLFF. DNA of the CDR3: TGCAGTGCTATGGGACTGTTTTTT.

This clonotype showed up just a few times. CDR3 coding DNA: TGTGCCACCAGTGATACCCTTAGGGAGACCCAGTACTTC. Encoded protein: CATSDTLRETQYF. This rearrangement joins TRBV24-1 to TRBJ2-5; D call uncertain. V lost 3 bases and J 5 bases, leaving 9 bases between the germline ends. The CDR3 contains 13 residues. Germline CDR1 KGHDR, CDR2 SFDVKD.

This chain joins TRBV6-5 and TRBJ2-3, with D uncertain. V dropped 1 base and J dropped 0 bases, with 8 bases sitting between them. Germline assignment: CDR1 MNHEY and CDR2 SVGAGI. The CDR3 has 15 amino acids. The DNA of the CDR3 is TGTGCCAGCAGTTACTTGTCGGACAGCACAGATACGCAGTATTTT. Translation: CASSYLSDSTDTQYF.

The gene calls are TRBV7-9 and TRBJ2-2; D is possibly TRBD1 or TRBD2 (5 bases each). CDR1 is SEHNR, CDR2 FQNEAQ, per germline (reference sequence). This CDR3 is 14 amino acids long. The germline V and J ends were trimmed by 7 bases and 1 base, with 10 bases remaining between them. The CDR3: CASTRGRNTGELFF. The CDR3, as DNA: TGTGCCAGCACCCGGGGACGGAACACCGGGGAGCTGTTTTTT.

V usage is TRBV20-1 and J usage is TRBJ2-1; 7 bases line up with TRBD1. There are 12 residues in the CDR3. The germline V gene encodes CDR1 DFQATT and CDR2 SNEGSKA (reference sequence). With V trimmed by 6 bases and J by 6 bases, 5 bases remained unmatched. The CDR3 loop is CSARQGSNEQFF. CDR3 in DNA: TGCAGTGCCCGACAGGGAAGCAATGAGCAGTTCTTC.

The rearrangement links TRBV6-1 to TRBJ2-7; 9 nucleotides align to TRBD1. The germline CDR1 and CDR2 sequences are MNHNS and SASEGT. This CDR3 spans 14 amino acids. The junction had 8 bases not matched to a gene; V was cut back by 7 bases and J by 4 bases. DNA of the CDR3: TGTGCCAGCACACCGGGACAGGGATTATACGAGCAGTACTTC. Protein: CASTPGQGLYEQYF.

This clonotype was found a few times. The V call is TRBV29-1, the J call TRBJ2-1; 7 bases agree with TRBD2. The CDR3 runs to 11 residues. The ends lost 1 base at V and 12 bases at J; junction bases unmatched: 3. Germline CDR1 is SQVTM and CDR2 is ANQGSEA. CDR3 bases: TGCAGCGTTGAAGCAGGCGGGGGGCAGTTCTTC. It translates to CSVEAGGGQFF.

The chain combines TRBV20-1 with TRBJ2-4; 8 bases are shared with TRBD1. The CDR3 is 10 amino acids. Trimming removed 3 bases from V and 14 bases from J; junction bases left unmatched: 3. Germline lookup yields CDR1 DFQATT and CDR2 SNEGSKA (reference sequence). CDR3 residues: CSARTDREYF. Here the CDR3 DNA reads TGCAGTGCTAGGACGGACAGGGAGTACTTC.